The rows below give T cell receptor beta chains drawn from one sample of a study of T cells in Graves' hyperthyroidism and ophthalmopathy. TCRdb independently ran MiXCR on the multiplex PCR reads; one entry per CDR3 protein. The sample shows around 360,000 distinct CDR3 sequences, 12% to 15% of them seen only once. Material for sequencing was blood. These receptors were obtained from an older woman with Graves' ophthalmopathy. Both conserved end residues are trimmed from each CDR3. Fields, in order: CDR3 protein, V gene, J gene.

ASESLSGPDNEQF	TRBV6-1	TRBJ2-1
ASSVNTGGTIY	TRBV9	TRBJ1-3
ASRGGLNSNQPQH	TRBV12-3/TRBV12-4	TRBJ1-5
ASSSGQLYEQY	TRBV19	TRBJ2-7
ASSPYIAGPLTDTQY	TRBV25-1	TRBJ2-3
ASCPSGRETQY	TRBV19	TRBJ2-5
ASSQGGTDPGELF	TRBV3-1	TRBJ2-2
ASSLGGWSVTEAF	TRBV12-3/TRBV12-4	TRBJ1-1
AWSGQGAWDYGYT	TRBV30	TRBJ1-2
SAHAVGGNIQY	TRBV20-1	TRBJ2-4